The 20 T cell receptor beta chains below all came from one sample that was sequenced in a study of sequential checkpoint blockade in melanoma (dated by TCRdb to 2018 to 2020). What the treatment or condition label conveys for this sample: randomized to nivolumab then ipilimumab (arm A) or the reverse (arm B). Library construction relied on the immunoSEQ multiplex PCR assay. The immuneACCESS repertoire file appears here via TCRdb, limited to in-frame rearrangements. These files lack a portion of the clones; in checked studies, under half of the deficit traces to unresolved V genes, and the cause of the others is not known. Across this sample there are some 2,500 clones, with 20% to 25% seen only once. The ten largest clonotypes hold approximately 25% of the sample. Source: tumor tissue (inferred from file names), taken from a patient given nivolumab and ipilimumab in sequence. Every receptor here comes from a human donor with melanoma.

This clone has more than one count but fewer than ten. This chain uses TRBV6-1 with TRBJ2-7, with D maybe TRBD1 (5 bases). Trimming left V 1 base short and J 2 bases short, with 12 bases between. Germline V CDR1 and CDR2: MNHNS, SASEGT. This CDR3 has 15 residues. CDR3 nucleotides: TGTGCCAGCAGTGAAGGTGGGGCTACCACCTACGAGCAGTACGTC. This sequence encodes CASSEGGATTYEQYV.

The chain joins TRBV6-8 to TRBJ1-2; D possibly corresponds to TRBD1 (5 bases). The V end was cut by 6 bases, the J end by 1 base, with 12 bases between. Looked up from germline, CDR1 is MNHGY and CDR2 is SAAAGT. The CDR3 is made up of 14 amino acids. The CDR3 is CASSPAGRNYGYTF. The CDR3 bases are TGTGCCAGCAGCCCCGCGGGACGTAACTATGGCTACACCTTC.

In its sample, this clone ranks as medium-sized. The chain has TRBV11-3 and TRBJ1-5; 7 bases line up with TRBD1. V trimming: 5 bases; J trimming: 1 base; junction bases outside the gene matches: 5. This CDR3 contains 15 residues. Germline CDR1 SGHNT, CDR2 YENEEA. The CDR3 here is CASSVQGYSNQPQHF. The DNA for the CDR3 is TGTGCCAGCAGCGTACAGGGGTACAGCAATCAGCCCCAGCATTTT.

V usage is TRBV28 and J usage is TRBJ1-2; TRBD1 matches 7 bases. The CDR3 is 14 amino acids. Germline values: CDR1 MDHEN, CDR2 SYDVKM. The V and J ends lost 7 bases and 4 bases, in that order; junction bases with no gene match: 9. The CDR3 bases are TGTGCCAGCAAAGTCTCAGGGGGGTTCTATGGCTACACCTTC. Translated, it gives CASKVSGGFYGYTF.

Within the sample, this clone is large (0.1 to 1%). The J gene is TRBJ2-1, the V gene TRBV10-3, with TRBD2 matching 9 bases. Germline assignment: CDR1 ENHRY and CDR2 SYGVKD. J gave up 5 bases and V 0 bases, and 23 bases lay outside the gene matches. This CDR3 has 22 residues. CDR3 residues: CAISESSPLRAGGPWFHNEQFF. The CDR3 nucleotides are TGTGCCATCAGTGAGTCGTCCCCCTTAAGGGCGGGGGGGCCTTGGTTCCACAATGAGCAGTTCTTC.

This clone showed up just a few times. The chain has TRBV6-8 and TRBJ1-2; TRBD1 might be the D (6 bases). The CDR3 is 13 residues long. Germline CDR1 MNHGY, CDR2 SAAAGT. Trimming left V 8 bases short and J 2 bases short, with 12 bases between. The CDR3 sequence is CASGGGQNYGYTF. The CDR3 DNA follows: TGTGCCAGCGGAGGCGGACAGAACTATGGCTACACCTTC.

This clone turned up a few times. V usage is TRBV28 and J usage is TRBJ1-3; no reliable D call. CDR3 size: 14 residues. Germline V gives CDR1 MDHEN, CDR2 SYDVKM. With 2 bases removed from V and 2 bases from J, the gap between germline ends came to 7 bases. CDR3 protein: CASSLMITGNTIYF. CDR3 bases: TGTGCCAGCAGTTTAATGATCACTGGAAACACCATATATTTT.

The chain is built from TRBV5-1 and TRBJ2-7, with TRBD1 matching 7 bases. The CDR3 sequence is 15 residues long. From germline, CDR1 is SGHRS and CDR2 YFSETQ. Losses at the gene ends were 0 bases for V and 5 bases for J; bases not matched to a gene: 8. CDR3 sequence reads: CASSLEDRARDEQYF. CDR3 nucleotide sequence: TGCGCCAGCAGCTTGGAAGACAGGGCTAGAGACGAGCAGTACTTC.

This clone was seen only a few times. The chain uses TRBV11-3 and TRBJ1-6, with TRBD1 matching 9 bases. Trimming cost V 6 bases and J 7 bases; bases outside gene matches: 4. CDR3 size: 14 residues. Germline CDR1 SGHNT, CDR2 YENEEA. CDR3 sequence reads: CASSLDRGNSPLHF. CDR3 coding DNA: TGTGCCAGCAGTTTGGACAGGGGAAATTCACCCCTCCACTTT.

This clone was recorded many times. This sequence joins TRBV11-3 and TRBJ2-5; the match to TRBD1 covers 8 bases. The length of the CDR3 is 14 residues. V shed 5 bases, J shed 0 bases, and the junction held 2 bases outside the gene matches. Germline V gene lookup returns CDR1 SGHNT and CDR2 YENEEA. CDR3 protein: CASSRQGYQETQYF. DNA for the CDR3: TGTGCCAGCAGCAGACAGGGGTACCAAGAGACCCAGTACTTC.

CDR3 in amino acids: CASSRSGNTIYF. As DNA, the CDR3 is TGTGCCAGCAGCCGCTCTGGAAACACCATATATTTT. The chain combines TRBV9 with TRBJ1-3; D gene uncertain. This CDR3 has 12 amino acids. Germline CDR1 and CDR2: SGDLS and YYNGEE. The germline V and J ends were trimmed by 4 bases and 0 bases, with 2 bases remaining between them.

The chain has TRBV28 and TRBJ1-2, with unresolved D. With 5 bases removed from V and 3 bases from J, the gap between germline ends came to 16 bases. The CDR3 is 15 residues long. Germline-derived CDR1 and CDR2 are MDHEN and SYDVKM. The chain's CDR3 is CASSLIIYSYYGYTF. In nucleotides, the CDR3 is TGTGCCAGCAGTCTTATTATCTACAGCTACTATGGCTACACCTTC.

Relative to its sample, this clone is medium-sized. CDR3: CASSLNRGPSETQYF. CDR3 DNA: TGTGCCAGCAGCTTAAACAGGGGGCCTTCAGAGACCCAGTACTTC. The chain employs TRBV11-3 and TRBJ2-5; 9 bases line up with TRBD1. Per the germline V gene, CDR1 is SGHNT and CDR2 is YENEEA. The CDR3 covers 15 residues. V lost 2 bases to trimming and J lost 4 bases; unmatched junction nucleotides: 5.

This clone was detected ten times or more. The chain combines TRBV11-3 with TRBJ1-6; weak D call: TRBD1 (5 bases). Trimming stripped 5 bases from V and 10 bases from J, with 15 bases between. Germline CDR1 reads SGHNT; CDR2 reads YENEEA. This CDR3 has 14 residues. The DNA for the CDR3 is TGTGCCAGCAGCCCCCGCCTGGGGCACTCACCCCTCCACTTT. It is translated as CASSPRLGHSPLHF.

The table lists this clone with a few counts. V and J are TRBV30 and TRBJ1-5; TRBD1 agrees at 12 bases. CDR1 GTSNPN and CDR2 SVGIG come from the germline V gene (reference sequence). The CDR3 covers 16 residues. J was trimmed by 6 bases and V by 3 bases; bases with no gene match: 9. CDR3 coding DNA: TGTGCCTGGAGGATGACCGGGACAGGGGGCGGTCAGCCCCAGCATTTT. It specifies CAWRMTGTGGGQPQHF.

This chain links TRBV6-8 with TRBJ1-1, with D possibly matching TRBD1 (5 bases). The CDR3 length is 13 residues. Per germline, CDR1 MNHGY and CDR2 SAAAGT. V was cut by 6 bases and J by 5 bases, with 13 bases left in between. The CDR3 sequence: CASRTKGRTEAFF. CDR3 sequence (DNA): TGTGCCAGCAGGACGAAGGGGAGGACTGAAGCTTTCTTT.

There are a few counts of this clone. This rearrangement joins TRBV6-8 to TRBJ1-5; D uncertain. The CDR3 is 15 residues long. Germline CDR1 and CDR2: MNHGY and SAAAGT. V dropped 7 bases and J dropped 0 bases, with 13 bases sitting between them. The CDR3, as DNA: TGTGCCAGCACTTTGCCAGGAAATAGCAATCAGCCCCAGCATTTT. This translates into CASTLPGNSNQPQHF.

This clone showed up just a few times. The V gene is TRBV10-3, the J gene TRBJ1-5; the match to TRBD1 covers 11 bases. The CDR3 has 17 residues. CDR1 is ENHRY and CDR2 is SYGVKD in the germline V gene. Trimming removed 0 bases from V and 3 bases from J; junction bases left unmatched: 4. The CDR3 loop is CAISESGQGVFNQPQHF. The DNA of the CDR3 is TGTGCCATCAGTGAGTCGGGACAGGGGGTTTTCAATCAGCCCCAGCATTTT.

There are a few counts of this clone. The chain is built from TRBV30 and TRBJ1-5; TRBD1 agrees at 8 bases. CDR3 size: 14 residues. The V gene's germline CDR1 is GTSNPN and CDR2 SVGIG (reference sequence). V lost 2 bases, J lost 4 bases, and 4 bases stayed unmatched. DNA for the CDR3: TGTGCCTGGAGTCTACAGGGGGGGAATCAGCCCCAGCATTTT. This translates into CAWSLQGGNQPQHF.

The chain carries TRBV28 and TRBJ2-1; 7 bases match TRBD2. The CDR3 runs 18 residues. The junction had 8 bases not matched to a gene; V was cut back by 0 bases and J by 0 bases. Germline assignment: CDR1 MDHEN and CDR2 SYDVKM. The chain's CDR3 is CASSLCALRDYSYNEQFF. CDR3 sequence (DNA): TGTGCCAGCAGTTTATGCGCTTTGCGGGACTACTCCTACAATGAGCAGTTCTTC.